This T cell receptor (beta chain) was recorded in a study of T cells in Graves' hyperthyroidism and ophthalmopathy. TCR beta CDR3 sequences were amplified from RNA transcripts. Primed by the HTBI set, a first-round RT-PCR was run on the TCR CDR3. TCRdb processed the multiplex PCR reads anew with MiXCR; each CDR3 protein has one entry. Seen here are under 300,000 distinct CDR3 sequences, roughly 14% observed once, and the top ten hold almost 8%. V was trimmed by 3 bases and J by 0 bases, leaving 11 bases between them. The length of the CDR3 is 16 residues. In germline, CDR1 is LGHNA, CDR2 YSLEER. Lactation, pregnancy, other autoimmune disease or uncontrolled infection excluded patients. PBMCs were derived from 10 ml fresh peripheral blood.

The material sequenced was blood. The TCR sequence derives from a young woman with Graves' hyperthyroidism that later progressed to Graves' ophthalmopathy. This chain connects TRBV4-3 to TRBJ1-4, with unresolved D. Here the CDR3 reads CASSHQEFATNEKLFF. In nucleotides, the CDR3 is TGCGCCAGCAGCCATCAGGAGTTTGCAACTAATGAAAAACTGTTTTTT.